Listed here are 26 T cell receptor beta chains from one sample, sequenced in a study of glioma-infiltrating T cells after dendritic cell vaccination. Indicated time point: after dendritic cell vaccination, including at tumor progression/relapse. Profiled with immunoSEQ multiplex PCR; TCRdb holds only in-frame clones, not every one. Among tens of thousands of clones listed, over 75% were seen once. The sample in question was blood, obtained after dendritic cell vaccination. The receptors come from a human donor with glioblastoma.

The chain carries TRBV28 and TRBJ2-5; possible D gene TRBD1, 6 bases. CDR3 length: 15 residues. Trimming stripped 4 bases from V and 1 base from J, with 13 bases between. Germline V gene lookup returns CDR1 MDHEN and CDR2 SYDVKM. As DNA, the CDR3 is TGTGCCAGCAGTTCCCGGGGACAACTCCAAGAGACCCAGTACTTC. Its translation is CASSSRGQLQETQYF.

The chain has TRBV5-5 and TRBJ1-1; TRBD1 might be the D (5 bases). With 4 bases removed from V and 7 bases from J, the gap between germline ends came to 20 bases. CDR3 length: 15 amino acids. CDR1 is SGHKS and CDR2 is YYEKEE in the germline V gene (reference sequence). The CDR3 sequence: CASSPHTAGWNEAFF. In DNA form, the CDR3 reads TGTGCCAGCAGCCCCCACACCGCAGGGTGGAATGAAGCTTTCTTT.

The CDR3 loop reads CASSFSGGGTDTQYF. The CDR3 nucleotides are TGCGCCAGCAGCTTCTCGGGAGGGGGGACAGATACGCAGTATTTT. The rearrangement links TRBV5-1 to TRBJ2-3, with TRBD2 matching over 8 bases. Germline V gene data show CDR1 as SGHRS and CDR2 as YFSETQ. V shed 2 bases, J shed 3 bases, and the junction held 5 bases outside the gene matches. This CDR3 spans 15 amino acids.

The chain uses TRBV18 and TRBJ2-7; D gene uncertain. The CDR3 loop spans 13 amino acids. The germline CDR1 and CDR2 sequences are KGHSH and LQKENI. The V end lost 1 base, the J end lost 0 bases, and 4 bases lay between the germline ends. The CDR3 DNA follows: TGTGCCAGCTCACCACAGAGCTCCTACGAGCAGTACTTC. It encodes CASSPQSSYEQYF.

The J gene is TRBJ1-2, the V gene TRBV5-5, with D uncertain. Per germline, CDR1 SGHKS and CDR2 YYEKEE (reference sequence). The CDR3 length is 12 residues. V was trimmed by 2 bases and J by 8 bases, leaving 10 bases between them. The CDR3 DNA reads as TGTGCCAGCAGCTTTAGTGGCGGGGGCTACACCTTC. It codes for CASSFSGGGYTF.

V is TRBV19 and J is TRBJ1-1; a possible D gene is TRBD1 (6 bases). In germline, CDR1 is LNHDA, CDR2 SQIVND (reference sequence). Trimming pared 2 bases from V and 0 bases from J, leaving 10 bases between. The CDR3 has 15 residues. In DNA, the CDR3 is TGTGCCAGTAGTATACCGGCAGGGGTGAACACTGAAGCTTTCTTT. Protein sequence: CASSIPAGVNTEAFF. Supplemented by reference TRBV19 and TRBJ1-1, the full variable domain reads DGGITQSPKYLFRKEGQNVTLSCEQNLNHDAMYWYRQDPGQGLRLIYYSQIVNDFQKGDIAEGYSVSREKKESFPLTVTSAQKNPTAFYLCASSIPAGVNTEAFFGQGTRLTVV.

The chain is built from TRBV7-8 and TRBJ2-7, with D unclear. Germline assignment: CDR1 SGHVS and CDR2 FQNEAQ. CDR3 length: 16 amino acids. V lost 1 base and J 0 bases, leaving 13 bases between the germline ends. The DNA for the CDR3 is TGTGCCAGCAGCTTAGACTCTCCGGTTTACTCCTACGAGCAGTACTTC. Translating gives CASSLDSPVYSYEQYF. Using reference TRBV7-8 and TRBJ2-7 for the parts outside the CDR3, the full variable domain is GAGVSQSPRYKVAKRGQDVALRCDPISGHVSLFWYQQALGQGPEFLTYFQNEAQLDKSGLPSDRFFAERPEGSVSTLKIQRTQQEDSAVYLCASSLDSPVYSYEQYFGPGTRLTVT.

The sample holds one count of this clone. The chain has TRBV5-1 and TRBJ1-2; 9 nucleotides line up with TRBD1. V was pared by 3 bases and J by 2 bases, with 5 bases of the junction left unmatched. CDR1 SGHRS and CDR2 YFSETQ come from the germline V gene. The CDR3 is made up of 15 amino acids. CDR3 nucleotides: TGCGCCAGCAGCTCGGACAGGGGCGAGAACTATGGCTACACCTTC. Translation: CASSSDRGENYGYTF. The full variable domain, its missing parts supplied by reference TRBV5-1 and TRBJ1-2, is KAGVTQTPRYLIKTRGQQVTLSCSPISGHRSVSWYQQTPGQGLQFLFEYFSETQRNKGNFPGRFSGRQFSNSRSEMNVSTLELGDSALYLCASSSDRGENYGYTFGSGTRLTVV.

This chain uses TRBV4-2 with TRBJ1-6, with TRBD1 identical over 8 bases. CDR1 and CDR2 from the germline V gene are LGHNA and YNFKEQ. The length of the CDR3 is 18 residues. After removal of 4 bases from V and 4 bases from J, the junction contained 12 bases not matched to a gene. The CDR3 coding sequence is TGTGCCAGCAGCCTGGCCTCTCAAACAGGGGGATATAATTCACCCCTCCACTTT. Translated: CASSLASQTGGYNSPLHF.

This clone was seen only once. The genes are TRBV19 and TRBJ1-3; D unresolved. Germline lookup yields CDR1 LNHDA and CDR2 SQIVND (reference sequence). The ends were cut back, 3 bases at V and 0 bases at J, with 12 bases in the middle. The CDR3 is made up of 16 amino acids. DNA for the CDR3: TGTGCCAGTAGTATTAATAGCGGTCTCTCTGGAAACACCATATATTTT. Protein: CASSINSGLSGNTIYF.

The chain combines TRBV19 with TRBJ2-1; TRBD1 matches 8 bases. This CDR3 is 14 amino acids long. Trimming cost V 1 base and J 7 bases; bases outside gene matches: 3. The germline V gene encodes CDR1 LNHDA and CDR2 SQIVND (reference sequence). The CDR3 nucleotides read TGTGCCAGTAGTATAGCCAGGGGGCCTAATGAGCAGTTCTTC. This sequence encodes CASSIARGPNEQFF. The variable domain in full, completed from reference TRBV19 and TRBJ2-1, reads DGGITQSPKYLFRKEGQNVTLSCEQNLNHDAMYWYRQDPGQGLRLIYYSQIVNDFQKGDIAEGYSVSREKKESFPLTVTSAQKNPTAFYLCASSIARGPNEQFFGPGTRLTVL.

The V gene is TRBV19, the J gene TRBJ1-1; 7 bases align to TRBD1. From germline, CDR1 is LNHDA and CDR2 SQIVND (reference sequence). Trimming removed 5 bases from V and 3 bases from J; junction bases left unmatched: 9. The CDR3 totals 15 residues. CDR3 region: CASSPIDRDDTEAFF. In DNA form, the CDR3 reads TGTGCCAGTAGTCCGATCGACAGGGACGACACTGAAGCTTTCTTT.

A few counts support this clone. The chain carries TRBV6-1 and TRBJ1-5, with D possibly being TRBD1 (6 bases). The CDR3 loop spans 14 amino acids. Per the germline V gene, CDR1 is MNHNS and CDR2 is SASEGT. Trimming removed 4 bases at V and 3 bases at J, with 10 bases between. The CDR3 reads CASSAGHINQPQHF. CDR3 coding DNA: TGTGCCAGCAGTGCGGGACACATCAATCAGCCCCAGCATTTT.

V is TRBV4-1 and J is TRBJ2-5; the match to TRBD2 covers 7 bases. The CDR3 contains 17 residues. J gave up 5 bases and V 5 bases, and 17 bases lay outside the gene matches. Germline V CDR1 and CDR2: MGHRA, YSYEKL. The CDR3 DNA follows: TGCGCCAGCAGCACGCGACTGAGCGGGGCGTTGGATGAGACCCAGTACTTC. Protein: CASSTRLSGALDETQYF.

A single count supports this clone. The V and J genes are TRBV28 and TRBJ1-2; D is possibly TRBD1 (5 bases). Germline CDR1 MDHEN, CDR2 SYDVKM. The CDR3 has 15 amino acids. Trimming cost V 5 bases and J 0 bases, with 13 bases left between them. The CDR3 loop reads CASSSGTPANYGYTF. CDR3 bases: TGTGCCAGCAGTAGCGGGACTCCAGCTAACTATGGCTACACCTTC.

The V gene is TRBV29-1, the J gene TRBJ2-3; tentatively, D is TRBD1 (6 bases). The CDR3 is made up of 15 amino acids. V lost 4 bases and J lost 2, with 16 bases in between. From germline, CDR1 is SQVTM and CDR2 ANQGSEA. CDR3: CSVATGLISTDTQYF. CDR3 sequence (DNA): TGCAGCGTTGCGACAGGTTTAATCTCCACAGATACGCAGTATTTT.

J is TRBJ2-1 and V is TRBV5-1; 8 nucleotides match TRBD2. This CDR3 is 14 amino acids long. J gave up 8 bases and V 6 bases, and 10 bases lay outside the gene matches. Germline values: CDR1 SGHRS, CDR2 YFSETQ. The CDR3 spells CASTRSGGGHEQFF. Here the CDR3 DNA reads TGCGCCAGCACCAGATCGGGAGGGGGACATGAGCAGTTCTTC.

V is TRBV19 and J is TRBJ1-1; tentatively, D is TRBD1 (6 bases). V gave up 5 bases and J gave up 4 bases, with 17 bases separating them. This CDR3 region has 15 residues. Germline loops: CDR1 LNHDA, CDR2 SQIVND (reference sequence). CDR3 loop: CASSPQRWGRTEAFF. The CDR3 nucleotides are TGTGCCAGTAGTCCCCAACGGTGGGGGCGCACTGAAGCTTTCTTT.

The gene calls are TRBV5-6 and TRBJ1-1; D is unclear. Per germline, CDR1 SGHDT and CDR2 YYEEEE. V was trimmed by 2 bases and J by 0 bases, leaving 11 bases between them. CDR3 length: 15 residues. Written as DNA, the CDR3 is TGTGCCAGCAGCTTCGACACATACATGAACACTGAAGCTTTCTTT. Amino acid sequence: CASSFDTYMNTEAFF.

The chain is built from TRBV28 and TRBJ2-7, with D tentatively TRBD2 (5 bases). Germline assignment: CDR1 MDHEN and CDR2 SYDVKM. The length of the CDR3 is 13 residues. Trimming took 5 bases from V and 2 from J, leaving 10 bases between them. The DNA for the CDR3 is TGTGCCAGCAGTAGGGAGCAAACCTACGAGCAGTACGTC. This encodes CASSREQTYEQYV.

V is TRBV7-9 and J is TRBJ2-2; TRBD2 agrees at 11 bases. The ends lost 7 bases at V and 5 bases at J; junction bases unmatched: 9. The CDR3 spans 16 residues. CDR1 and CDR2 (germline): SEHNR, FQNEAQ (reference sequence). This chain's CDR3 is CASTLLTSGSTGELFF. The CDR3 DNA reads TGTGCCAGCACCCTGTTAACTAGCGGGAGTACCGGGGAGCTGTTTTTT. Together with reference TRBV7-9 and TRBJ2-2, the CDR3 gives the full variable domain: DTGVSQNPRHKITKRGQNVTFRCDPISEHNRLYWYRQTLGQGPEFLTYFQNEAQLEKSRLLSDRFSAERPKGSFSTLEIQRTEQGDSAMYLCASTLLTSGSTGELFFGEGSRLTVL.

The chain links TRBV5-1 to TRBJ2-2; TRBD1 might be the D (5 bases). Per germline, CDR1 SGHRS and CDR2 YFSETQ. This CDR3 spans 16 amino acids. The ends were cut back, 0 bases at V and 6 bases at J, with 15 bases in the middle. This CDR3 reads CASSLAQGGNAGELFF. For the CDR3, the DNA is TGCGCCAGCAGCTTGGCTCAGGGTGGTAATGCCGGGGAGCTGTTTTTT.

This chain uses TRBV11-2 with TRBJ2-6, with TRBD2 as a possible D gene (5 bases). V lost 5 bases and J lost 0, with 11 bases in between. Germline V gives CDR1 SGHAT, CDR2 FQNNGV. CDR3 length: 16 residues. The DNA for the CDR3 is TGTGCCAGCAGCCCCCAACTAGTCTCTGGGGCCAACGTCCTGACTTTC. It specifies CASSPQLVSGANVLTF.

The chain joins TRBV27 to TRBJ1-2, with 8 bases lining up with TRBD1. Germline CDR1 reads MNHEY; CDR2 reads SMNVEV (reference sequence). The length of the CDR3 is 13 residues. Unmatched junction bases numbered 9, after V lost 11 bases and J lost 4 bases. The CDR3 region is CARRQGNVYGYTF. The CDR3 coding sequence is TGTGCCCGGAGACAGGGGAATGTCTATGGCTACACCTTC.

This chain connects TRBV5-4 to TRBJ2-2; 9 positions match TRBD1. Germline assignment: CDR1 SGHNT and CDR2 YYREEE (reference sequence). The CDR3 sequence is 16 residues long. The V segment lost 2 bases and the J segment 4 bases; nucleotides outside the gene matches: 6. This CDR3 is CASSFLTGGITGELFF. CDR3 bases: TGTGCCAGCAGCTTTCTTACAGGGGGCATCACCGGGGAGCTGTTTTTT.

The chain links TRBV18 to TRBJ1-4, with D unclear. The germline CDR1 and CDR2 sequences are KGHSH and LQKENI. This CDR3 is 15 amino acids long. V was pared by 2 bases and J by 7 bases, with 14 bases between. This chain's CDR3 is CASSPGRSFAEKLFF. Written as DNA, the CDR3 is TGTGCCAGCTCACCAGGCAGGTCGTTTGCTGAAAAACTGTTTTTT.